One and the same sample provided the 9 T cell receptor beta chains below, sequenced in a study of cytomegalovirus exposure and HLA in healthy donors. The PCR ran on 60 Vbeta and 13 Jbeta primers. Only in-frame clones appear in the TCRdb table, and some are missing; sequencing was by immunoSEQ multiplex PCR. The sample lists fewer than 150,000 clones, roughly 79% seen once, with less than 3% in the top ten. Sequenced sample: PBMCs. The receptors come from a male donor in good health and CMV-seronegative.

This chain links TRBV13 with TRBJ2-7; the match to TRBD1 covers 9 bases. Per germline, CDR1 PRHDT and CDR2 FYEKMQ (reference sequence). Unmatched junction bases numbered 3, after V lost 3 bases and J lost 3 bases. This CDR3 spans 14 amino acids. CDR3 sequence reads: CASSFGQGLYEQYF. The DNA of the CDR3 is TGTGCCAGCAGCTTTGGACAGGGGCTCTACGAGCAGTACTTC.

The rearrangement links TRBV2 to TRBJ2-7; a weak D match, TRBD1 (6 bases). This CDR3 contains 14 residues. In germline, CDR1 is SNHLY, CDR2 FYNNEI. Trimming removed 4 bases at V and 5 bases at J, with 15 bases between. CDR3 sequence: CASSAWQGTDEQYF. DNA of the CDR3: TGTGCCAGCAGTGCTTGGCAGGGGACCGACGAGCAGTACTTC.

The chain joins TRBV6-5 to TRBJ1-2; D remains unclear. The CDR3 extends over 15 amino acids. Germline V lookup: CDR1 MNHEY, CDR2 SVGAGI. V shed 0 bases and J shed 0 bases, with 8 bases lying between them. The CDR3 coding sequence is TGTGCCAGCAGTTACTCGGGTGGAGCTAACTATGGCTACACCTTC. It encodes CASSYSGGANYGYTF.

This clone has just a few counts. The chain employs TRBV7-9 and TRBJ1-6; D may be TRBD1 (5 bases). Germline V gene sequence: CDR1 SEHNR, CDR2 FQNEAQ (reference sequence). The V end was cut by 8 bases, the J end by 10 bases, with 15 bases between. The CDR3 consists of 13 residues. This CDR3 reads CASSQGLRSPLHF. DNA of the CDR3: TGTGCCAGCTCCCAGGGTCTCAGATCACCCCTCCACTTT.

The V and J genes are TRBV4-1 and TRBJ2-3; 7 bases are shared with TRBD1. Looked up from germline, CDR1 is MGHRA and CDR2 is YSYEKL. V dropped 3 bases and J dropped 5; count of bases not matched to a gene: 8. This CDR3 is built from 15 residues. The CDR3 is CASSHLGGAEDTQYF. CDR3 sequence (DNA): TGCGCCAGCAGCCACCTAGGGGGCGCCGAAGATACGCAGTATTTT.

In its sample, this clone was seen a few times. The chain carries TRBV21-1 and TRBJ2-1; the table's D call TRBD2 went unverified against the DNA. TRBV21-1 is assigned pseudogene status. The CDR3 is made up of 21 amino acids. CDR3 protein: CASSKNLNRTSGGISYNEQFF. CDR3 DNA sequence: TGTGCCAGCAGCAAGAACCTAAATCGGACTAGCGGGGGGATATCCTACAATGAGCAGTTCTTC.

V gene TRBV5-1 combines with J gene TRBJ2-5; 7 bases map to TRBD1. The CDR3 runs 14 residues. After removal of 5 bases from V and 0 bases from J, the junction contained 4 bases not matched to a gene. Germline V lookup: CDR1 SGHRS, CDR2 YFSETQ. The CDR3 sequence is CASRLQGYQETQYF. In nucleotides, the CDR3 is TGCGCCAGCAGATTACAGGGGTACCAAGAGACCCAGTACTTC.

This chain joins TRBV10-3 and TRBJ1-2; D is unclear. The CDR3 runs 13 residues. The V end was cut by 8 bases, the J end by 8 bases, with 18 bases between. From germline, CDR1 is ENHRY and CDR2 SYGVKD. The CDR3 nucleotides are TGTGCCATCGTAGGATCGAGGGCGGAAGGCTACACCTTC. Translated, it gives CAIVGSRAEGYTF.

The V and J genes are TRBV9 and TRBJ1-2; maybe TRBD1 (6 bases). This CDR3 is built from 15 residues. Per the germline V gene, CDR1 is SGDLS and CDR2 is YYNGEE. V was trimmed by 3 bases and J by 3 bases, leaving 15 bases between them. The CDR3 sequence is CASSEGGHPDYGYTF. CDR3 DNA sequence: TGTGCCAGCAGCGAGGGGGGGCACCCTGACTATGGCTACACCTTC. The variable domain in full, completed from reference TRBV9 and TRBJ1-2, reads DSGVTQTPKHLITATGQRVTLRCSPRSGDLSVYWYQQSLDQGLQFLIQYYNGEERAKGNILERFSAQQFPDLHSELNLSSLELGDSALYFCASSEGGHPDYGYTFGSGTRLTVV.